This entry lists 24 T cell receptor beta chains sequenced from one sample in a study of T cell repertoires in cytomegalovirus infection. TCRdb called the reads again in MiXCR, with one record for every CDR3 protein. The sample records some 320,000 distinct CDR3 sequences, 9.5% being singletons. The material sequenced was PBMCs. Receptor source: a human donor in good health (CMV status not recorded). Some clones in this sample may be carry-over from other donors' samples.

This clonotype was found many times. The chain uses TRBV7-3 and TRBJ1-1; D not resolved. The CDR3 is made up of 14 amino acids. The V end was cut by 2 bases, the J end by 6 bases, with 13 bases between. Germline V gene data show CDR1 as SGHTA and CDR2 as FQGTGA. This chain's CDR3 is CASSLSAGGAEAFF. The CDR3 DNA sequence: TGTGCCAGCAGCTTATCCGCCGGTGGGGCTGAAGCTTTCTTT.

This clonotype turned up a few times. This chain connects TRBV23-1 to TRBJ1-2; possibly TRBD1 for D (6 bases). TRBV23-1 is reported as an ORF; its role is uncertain. The V end was cut by 11 bases, the J end by 0 bases, with 13 bases between. The length of the CDR3 is 13 residues. The CDR3 DNA is TGCGCCCCACAGGGCGACCCTAACTATGGCTACACCTTC. Amino acids: CAPQGDPNYGYTF.

This clonotype was counted once. This may arise from a read error, as a much more abundant clone is one base away. The chain has TRBV19 and TRBJ2-7, with a weak D call TRBD1 (6 bases). This CDR3 has 13 amino acids. Germline CDR1 is LNHDA and CDR2 is SQIVND (reference sequence). V was clipped by 4 bases and J by 3 bases, with 10 bases between them. The CDR3 DNA is TGTGCCAGTAGTAAAAGACAGGACTACGAGCAGTACTTC. Encoded protein: CASSKRQDYEQYF.

This sequence joins TRBV2 and TRBJ2-3, with D possibly called TRBD1 or TRBD2 (6 bases each). The germline CDR1 and CDR2 sequences are SNHLY and FYNNEI. The CDR3 loop spans 14 amino acids. V lost 6 bases and J lost 15, with 25 bases in between. Here the CDR3 DNA reads TGTGCCAGCAGCAAAAAGAGGGGGGAGTCGGTCTCATATTTT. This encodes CASSKKRGESVSYF.

The chain is built from TRBV6-1 and TRBJ2-7; D is possibly TRBD2 (7 bases). With 7 bases removed from V and 5 bases from J, the gap between germline ends came to 15 bases. CDR1 and CDR2 (germline): MNHNS, SASEGT. This CDR3 region has 13 residues. Here the CDR3 reads CASTRSGGHEQYF. The CDR3, as DNA: TGTGCCAGCACCCGATCCGGGGGGCACGAGCAGTACTTC.

The genes are TRBV14 and TRBJ2-3; TRBD2 is a possible D gene (6 bases). CDR1 is SGHDN, CDR2 FVKESK, per germline. V was pared by 0 bases and J by 9 bases, with 13 bases between. CDR3 length equals 14 residues. CDR3 amino acids: CASSQERRLATQYF. CDR3 bases: TGTGCCAGCAGCCAAGAAAGGAGGCTAGCGACGCAGTATTTT.

A few counts support this clonotype. The chain uses TRBV20-1 and TRBJ2-3; possible D gene TRBD1, 5 bases. The V end lost 5 bases, the J end lost 7 bases, and 13 bases lay between the germline ends. The CDR3 loop spans 12 amino acids. Per the germline V gene, CDR1 is DFQATT and CDR2 is SNEGSKA (reference sequence). CDR3: CSAPVGAYTQYF. As DNA, the CDR3 is TGCAGTGCTCCAGTAGGGGCATATACGCAGTATTTT.

Remarks on this clonotype: The CDR3 does not end in the conserved phenylalanine or tryptophan, so this is likely a read error. This chain uses TRBV7-9 with TRBJ1-6, with a tentative D call TRBD1 (6 bases). The germline V gene has CDR1 SEHNR and CDR2 FQNEAQ (reference sequence). V was clipped by 2 bases and J by 8 bases, with 10 bases between them. The CDR3 consists of 14 residues. CDR3: CASSLSQGHSPLHL. CDR3 coding DNA: TGTGCCAGCAGCTTATCGCAGGGGCATTCACCCCTCCACTTG.

The genes are TRBV4-1 and TRBJ2-6, with a weak D call TRBD2 (6 bases). Germline-derived CDR1 and CDR2 are MGHRA and YSYEKL. V dropped 0 bases and J dropped 2 bases, with 8 bases sitting between them. CDR3 length: 16 residues. CDR3 residues: CASSQDGGTGANVLTF. The CDR3 nucleotides are TGCGCCAGCAGCCAAGATGGGGGGACTGGGGCCAACGTCCTGACTTTC.

This clonotype was seen ten or more times. The chain joins TRBV15 to TRBJ2-6; TRBD1 agrees at 9 bases. V lost 0 bases to trimming and J lost 4 bases; unmatched junction nucleotides: 10. This CDR3 contains 19 residues. Germline values: CDR1 LNHNV, CDR2 YYDKDF (reference sequence). The DNA for the CDR3 is TGTGCCACCAGCAGAGATCCGTACAGGGGGCAGCGAGGGGCCAACGTCCTGACTTTC. Its protein is CATSRDPYRGQRGANVLTF.

This clonotype was picked up a small number of times. The genes are TRBV28 and TRBJ1-4; TRBD1 is a possible D gene (6 bases). Trimming pared 8 bases from V and 10 bases from J, leaving 23 bases between. The CDR3 loop spans 15 amino acids. Germline assignment: CDR1 MDHEN and CDR2 SYDVKM. DNA of the CDR3: TGTGCCAGCTTAGATGGTACAGGAGGGGGAGGAAAACTGTTTTTT. Amino acids: CASLDGTGGGGKLFF.

This clonotype showed up many times. The chain's CDR3 is CASSPMRGWDYGYTF. The CDR3 region has the DNA TGTGCCAGCAGCCCCATGAGGGGATGGGACTATGGCTACACCTTC. This chain connects TRBV14 to TRBJ1-2; D possibly corresponds to TRBD1 (5 bases). V lost 4 bases and J lost 3, with 15 bases in between. The CDR3 has 15 amino acids. Germline V lookup: CDR1 SGHDN, CDR2 FVKESK.

The chain carries TRBV28 and TRBJ2-5; D not certain. This CDR3 contains 14 residues. Germline V lookup: CDR1 MDHEN, CDR2 SYDVKM. Between the trimmed V and J ends, which lost 1 base and 5 bases, there was a span of 11 bases. In nucleotides, the CDR3 is TGTGCCAGCAGTTTATTGCAGTTGGGGGAGACCCAGTACTTC. Translation: CASSLLQLGETQYF.

This clonotype has more than one count but fewer than ten. The chain employs TRBV28 and TRBJ1-5; D is ambiguous. V lost 10 bases to trimming and J lost 3 bases, with 16 bases between them. Germline CDR1 reads MDHEN; CDR2 reads SYDVKM. This CDR3 comprises 14 residues. CDR3 DNA: TGTGCCATCGCAGAAGTAGGTCACAATCAGCCCCAGCATTTT. Protein sequence: CAIAEVGHNQPQHF.

This clonotype was observed a handful of times. V gene TRBV20-1 combines with J gene TRBJ2-3, with 11 bases identical to TRBD1. V lost 5 bases to trimming and J lost 9 bases; unmatched junction nucleotides: 10. The length of the CDR3 is 14 residues. The germline V gene has CDR1 DFQATT and CDR2 SNEGSKA (reference sequence). The CDR3: CSARGGTGGETQYF. As DNA, the CDR3 is TGCAGTGCTCGGGGTGGGACAGGGGGAGAGACGCAGTATTTT.

The chain joins TRBV7-6 to TRBJ2-5; D is ambiguous. V was trimmed by 1 base and J by 1 base, leaving 10 bases between them. Germline V gene data show CDR1 as SGHVS and CDR2 as FNYEAQ. The CDR3 has 15 amino acids. The CDR3 coding sequence is TGTGCCAGCAGCTTAGGGCAGTCAAGCCAAGAGACCCAGTACTTC. Amino acids: CASSLGQSSQETQYF.

The genes are TRBV6-2 or TRBV6-3 and TRBJ2-1, with 7 bases fitting TRBD1. Germline V gene data show CDR1 as MNHEY and CDR2 as SVGEGT. This CDR3 contains 15 residues. The J segment lost 6 bases and the V segment lost 0 bases, leaving 5 bases of the junction unmatched. The CDR3 DNA sequence: TGTGCCAGCAGTTACTCCCTGACAGGGATCAATGAGCAGTTCTTC. Its protein product is CASSYSLTGINEQFF.

In this sample, this clonotype turned up many times. The rearrangement links TRBV7-2 to TRBJ2-7, with D maybe TRBD1 (6 bases). The germline V and J ends were trimmed by 0 bases and 0 bases, with 6 bases remaining between them. CDR3 size: 14 residues. Germline lookup yields CDR1 SGHTA and CDR2 FQGNSA. The CDR3 DNA reads as TGTGCCAGCAGCTTAGCGGACAGCTCCTACGAGCAGTACTTC. It is translated as CASSLADSSYEQYF.

CDR3 sequence: CASSLGQGTGANVLTF. CDR3 nucleotide sequence: TGTGCCAGCAGCCTGGGACAGGGAACTGGGGCCAACGTCCTGACTTTC. The chain has TRBV7-6 and TRBJ2-6, with 9 positions matching TRBD1. The V gene's germline CDR1 is SGHVS and CDR2 FNYEAQ. Trimming removed 5 bases from V and 2 bases from J; junction bases left unmatched: 4. CDR3 length: 16 residues.

This clonotype was found a few times. The rearrangement joins TRBV7-2 to TRBJ1-1; the match to TRBD1 covers 7 bases. This CDR3 spans 14 amino acids. Germline trimming cut 2 bases from V and 11 bases from J; bases unmatched to any gene: 11. The germline CDR1 and CDR2 sequences are SGHTA and FQGNSA. CDR3 region: CASSLRGTEYRAFF. The CDR3 DNA sequence: TGTGCCAGCAGCTTAAGGGGGACAGAGTATAGGGCTTTCTTT. The full variable domain, with the rest looked up from reference TRBV7-2 and TRBJ1-1, is GAGVSQSPSNKVTEKGKDVELRCDPISGHTALYWYRQSLGQGLEFLIYFQGNSAPDKSGLPSDRFSAERTGGSVSTLTIQRTQQEDSAVYLCASSLRGTEYRAFFGQGTRLTVV.

The chain has TRBV6-1 and TRBJ2-2, with D perhaps TRBD2 (5 bases). Germline V gives CDR1 MNHNS, CDR2 SASEGT. Trimming shortened V by 5 bases and J by 7 bases, and 17 bases separated the two germline ends. This CDR3 is built from 15 residues. CDR3: CASSYTTMSGGELFF. The CDR3 DNA reads TGTGCCAGCAGTTACACGACTATGAGCGGCGGGGAGCTGTTTTTT.

This clonotype was counted between two and nine times. The chain recombines TRBV5-5 with TRBJ2-1, with TRBD2 matching 12 bases. The trim removed 2 bases at V and 7 bases at J, leaving 4 bases unmatched. The CDR3 sequence is 15 residues long. Germline V gene data show CDR1 as SGHKS and CDR2 as YYEKEE (reference sequence). CDR3 sequence reads: CASSLGLAGKNEQFF. Written as DNA, the CDR3 is TGTGCCAGCAGCTTAGGACTAGCGGGAAAAAATGAGCAGTTCTTC.

The DNA for the CDR3 is TGTGCCAGCAGCTTGATAGCAAATGAGCAGTTCTTC. Its protein product is CASSLIANEQFF. The chain combines TRBV7-9 with TRBJ2-1; D unresolved. The germline V and J ends were trimmed by 3 bases and 7 bases, with 7 bases remaining between them. The CDR3 runs to 12 residues. CDR1 and CDR2 (germline): SEHNR, FQNEAQ (reference sequence). Drawing the rest from reference TRBV7-9 and TRBJ2-1, the complete variable domain is DTGVSQNPRHKITKRGQNVTFRCDPISEHNRLYWYRQTLGQGPEFLTYFQNEAQLEKSRLLSDRFSAERPKGSFSTLEIQRTEQGDSAMYLCASSLIANEQFFGPGTRLTVL.

This clonotype was detected a few times. This chain connects TRBV7-2 to TRBJ1-5; no firm D call. The V gene's germline CDR1 is SGHTA and CDR2 FQGNSA. The germline V and J ends were trimmed by 1 base and 7 bases, with 8 bases remaining between them. This CDR3 spans 13 amino acids. The CDR3 here is CASSLEVRQPQHF. CDR3 DNA: TGTGCCAGCAGCTTAGAAGTCCGGCAGCCCCAGCATTTT.